The rows below give T cell receptor beta chains drawn from one sample of a study of glioma-infiltrating T cells. TCRdb reanalysed the multiplex PCR reads using MiXCR and keeps one entry per CDR3 protein. The table includes approximately 400,000 distinct CDR3 sequences, less than 50% detected once. Specimen: glioma tissue, nonneoplastic brain tissue, or PBMCs (not recorded which). The receptors stem from a human donor with low-grade glioma or glioblastoma, undergoing nonglioma brain surgery, or in good health (not recorded which). CDR3s include the opening cysteine and the closing phenylalanine or tryptophan. Each record gives: CDR3 protein, CDR3 DNA, clone size, J gene, V gene, D gene. A D gene is named only where the DNA matches it firmly. A row's size may be missing; if present it is once, few, many or a size class.

CDR3: CSAATGFNYGYTF
DNA: TGCAGTGCCGCAACAGGTTTTAACTATGGCTACACCTTC
size: few
J: TRBJ1-2
V: TRBV20-1
D: .

CDR3: CASSLVLNQPQHF
DNA: TGTGCCAGCAGCTTAGTGCTAAATCAGCCCCAGCATTTT
size: few
J: TRBJ1-5
V: TRBV7-2
D: .

CDR3: CASSIRDRGRDTQYF
DNA: TGCGCCAGCAGCATCCGGGACAGGGGGCGCGATACGCAGTATTTT
size: .
J: TRBJ2-3
V: TRBV4-1
D: TRBD1

CDR3: CASSQRGFTQYF
DNA: TGTGCCAGCAGCCAGCGAGGGTTCACGCAGTATTTT
size: few
J: TRBJ2-3
V: TRBV7-2
D: .

CDR3: CSARDMGLAVETQYF
DNA: TGCAGTGCTAGAGATATGGGACTAGCTGTAGAGACCCAGTACTTC
size: .
J: TRBJ2-5
V: TRBV20-1
D: TRBD2

CDR3: CASSRNRGPWSNQPQHF
DNA: TGTGCCAGCAGTCGTAACAGGGGGCCGTGGAGCAATCAGCCCCAGCATTTT
size: .
J: TRBJ1-5
V: TRBV6-1
D: TRBD1

CDR3: CSARDLADSYEQYF
DNA: TGCAGTGCTAGAGATCTAGCAGACTCCTACGAGCAGTACTTC
size: many
J: TRBJ2-7
V: TRBV20-1
D: .

CDR3: CASSLAARILGTQYF
DNA: TGTGCCAGCAGCTTAGCGGCCAGGATCCTGGGGACCCAGTACTTC
size: many
J: TRBJ2-5
V: TRBV7-2
D: .

CDR3: CASSSGMTYEQYF
DNA: TGTGCCAGCAGCAGCGGGATGACCTACGAGCAGTACTTC
size: .
J: TRBJ2-7
V: TRBV6-2/TRBV6-3
D: TRBD2

CDR3: CASSQRLRQNEKLFF
DNA: TGTGCCAGCAGCCAGAGGCTCCGCCAAAATGAAAAACTGTTTTTT
size: .
J: TRBJ1-4
V: TRBV14
D: .

CDR3: CATSREQGIYEQYF
DNA: TGTGCCACCAGCAGAGAACAGGGAATCTACGAGCAGTACTTC
size: few
J: TRBJ2-7
V: TRBV15
D: .

CDR3: CASSHSQNTEAFF
DNA: TGCGCCAGCAGCCACAGCCAGAACACTGAAGCTTTCTTT
size: .
J: TRBJ1-1
V: TRBV4-1
D: .

CDR3: CASSRETGAFGGYTF
DNA: TGTGCCAGCAGCCGAGAGACAGGGGCCTTCGGAGGCTACACCTTC
size: .
J: TRBJ1-2
V: TRBV4-2
D: TRBD1

CDR3: CASSLRVRYEQYF
DNA: TGTGCCAGCAGTCTCCGGGTCCGCTACGAGCAGTACTTC
size: many
J: TRBJ2-7
V: TRBV27
D: .

CDR3: CSARVSGRNYGYTF
DNA: TGCAGTGCTAGAGTTTCAGGGCGTAACTATGGCTACACCTTC
size: many
J: TRBJ1-2
V: TRBV20-1
D: .

CDR3: CASSQPTVTDTQYF
DNA: TGTGCCAGCAGCCAACCGACAGTCACAGATACGCAGTATTTT
size: few
J: TRBJ2-3
V: TRBV7-3
D: .

CDR3: CASSYSTRTRPTGDLFF
DNA: TGTGCCAGCAGTTACTCGACGAGGACTAGACCCACCGGGGATCTGTTTTTT
size: .
J: TRBJ2-2
V: TRBV6-5
D: TRBD2

CDR3: CASSLGRGARPPSSGANVLTF
DNA: TGTGCCAGCAGCTTAGGCCGAGGGGCGAGACCACCGAGCTCTGGGGCCAACGTCCTGACTTTC
size: .
J: TRBJ2-6
V: TRBV7-8
D: .

CDR3: CASSRGHSAKNIQYF
DNA: TGTGCCAGCAGTCGCGGTCACTCGGCCAAAAACATTCAGTACTTC
size: .
J: TRBJ2-4
V: TRBV12-3/TRBV12-4
D: .

CDR3: CASSSQGLNQPQHF
DNA: TGTGCCAGCAGTTCACAGGGCCTCAATCAGCCCCAGCATTTT
size: many
J: TRBJ1-5
V: TRBV27
D: .

CDR3: CASSQAPPSEQYF
DNA: TGCGCCAGCAGCCAAGCCCCTCCCTCCGAGCAGTACTTC
size: .
J: TRBJ2-7
V: TRBV4-3
D: .

CDR3: CAISTPGTGELIF
DNA: TGTGCCATCAGTACTCCGGGGACCGGGGAGCTGATTTTT
size: .
J: TRBJ2-2
V: TRBV6-6
D: .

CDR3: CASSQGLFGGSVPDTQYF
DNA: TGCGCCAGCAGCCAAGGGCTTTTCGGCGGGAGTGTCCCAGATACGCAGTATTTT
size: .
J: TRBJ2-3
V: TRBV4-3
D: TRBD2

CDR3: CASSEGTPQETQYF
DNA: TGTGCCAGCAGTGAAGGGACGCCACAAGAGACCCAGTACTTC
size: .
J: TRBJ2-5
V: TRBV2
D: .

CDR3: CASSPTDLNTEAFF
DNA: TGTGCCAGTTCACCGACAGACCTGAACACTGAAGCTTTCTTT
size: .
J: TRBJ1-1
V: TRBV19
D: .

CDR3: CATSDGTGTGAGANVLTF
DNA: TGTGCCACCAGTGATGGTACCGGGACAGGGGCCGGGGCCAACGTCCTGACTTTC
size: .
J: TRBJ2-6
V: TRBV24-1
D: TRBD1

CDR3: CASSQVRARYLSEQLF
DNA: TGCGCCAGCAGCCAAGTAAGGGCTAGGTATTTGAGTGAGCAGCTCTTC
size: once
J: TRBJ2-1
V: TRBV7-2
D: .

CDR3: CASSEVAGQWAGRYEQYF
DNA: TGCGCCAGCAGTGAGGTGGCGGGCCAATGGGCCGGGCGCTACGAGCAGTACTTC
size: .
J: TRBJ2-7
V: TRBV5-1
D: .

CDR3: CASGTGDGNTIYF
DNA: TGTGCCAGCGGGACAGGGGATGGAAACACCATATATTTT
size: .
J: TRBJ1-3
V: TRBV12-3/TRBV12-4
D: TRBD1

CDR3: CASSLYPDYSYNEQFF
DNA: TGTGCCAGCAGCTTGTATCCGGACTACTCCTACAATGAGCAGTTCTTC
size: .
J: TRBJ2-1
V: TRBV7-2
D: .

CDR3: CASSLRLAGGIDTQYF
DNA: TGTGCCAGCAGCTTAAGGCTAGCGGGAGGGATAGATACGCAGTATTTT
size: .
J: TRBJ2-3
V: TRBV7-2
D: TRBD2

CDR3: CASSMTNEAFF
DNA: TGTGCCAGCAGCATGACAAATGAAGCTTTCTTT
size: .
J: TRBJ1-1
V: TRBV7-2
D: .

CDR3: CSARDFTSYEQYF
DNA: TGCAGTGCTCGGGACTTCACCTCCTACGAGCAGTACTTC
size: .
J: TRBJ2-7
V: TRBV20-1
D: .

CDR3: CASSLPVGFAFF
DNA: TGTGCCAGCAGCTTACCCGTCGGTTTCGCTTTCTTT
size: .
J: TRBJ1-1
V: TRBV7-9
D: .

CDR3: CASSRLLAANEQFF
DNA: TGTGCCAGCAGCCGATTACTAGCGGCCAATGAGCAGTTCTTC
size: few
J: TRBJ2-1
V: TRBV11-2
D: TRBD2

CDR3: CASSDGYYNEQFF
DNA: TGTGCCAGCAGTGACGGCTACTACAATGAGCAGTTCTTC
size: .
J: TRBJ2-1
V: TRBV2
D: .

CDR3: CASSAAGGTAGEQYF
DNA: TGTGCCAGCAGCGCAGCGGGAGGAACTGCTGGCGAGCAGTACTTC
size: few
J: TRBJ2-7
V: TRBV7-3
D: TRBD2

CDR3: CASIPVGDTEAFF
DNA: TGTGCCAGCATCCCTGTGGGGGATACTGAAGCTTTCTTT
size: .
J: TRBJ1-1
V: TRBV6-2/TRBV6-3
D: .

CDR3: CASKGAKNIQYF
DNA: TGTGCCAGCAAAGGAGCCAAAAACATTCAGTACTTC
size: .
J: TRBJ2-4
V: TRBV2
D: .

CDR3: CASSRTGADTEAFF
DNA: TGTGCCAGCAGCCGGACAGGGGCCGACACTGAAGCTTTCTTT
size: many
J: TRBJ1-1
V: TRBV28
D: TRBD1

CDR3: CASSPTNSYEQYF
DNA: TGCGCCAGCAGCCCGACTAACTCCTACGAGCAGTACTTC
size: .
J: TRBJ2-7
V: TRBV5-1
D: .

CDR3: CSANSGVSYNERFF
DNA: TGCAGTGCTAATAGCGGGGTCTCCTACAATGAGCGGTTCTTC
size: .
J: TRBJ2-1
V: TRBV20-1
D: TRBD2

CDR3: CASSYGGFNQETQFF
DNA: TGTGCCAGCAGTTACGGGGGGTTCAACCAAGAGACCCAGTTCTTC
size: .
J: TRBJ2-1
V: TRBV6-6
D: .

CDR3: CSARQGLLNTEAFF
DNA: TGCAGTGCTCGGCAGGGGCTTCTGAACACTGAAGCTTTCTTT
size: .
J: TRBJ1-1
V: TRBV20-1
D: .

CDR3: CSARDSGRGVETQYF
DNA: TGCAGTGCTAGAGATAGCGGGAGAGGGGTAGAGACCCAGTACTTC
size: few
J: TRBJ2-5
V: TRBV20-1
D: TRBD2

CDR3: CASSLALAGAWGTDALYF
DNA: TGTGCCAGCAGCTTAGCCCTAGCGGGAGCTTGGGGCACAGATGCGCTGTATTTT
size: .
J: TRBJ2-3
V: TRBV7-2
D: TRBD2

CDR3: CAIRQGKAGGTEAFF
DNA: TGTGCCATCAGACAAGGAAAGGCCGGTGGGACTGAAGCTTTCTTT
size: .
J: TRBJ1-1
V: TRBV10-3
D: .

CDR3: CASSWGLRMGTQYF
DNA: TGTGCCAGCAGTTGGGGCCTCAGGATGGGGACCCAGTACTTC
size: many
J: TRBJ2-5
V: TRBV27
D: .